The 12 T cell receptor beta chains presented below share a single source sample, sequenced in a study of response to subunit inactivated influenza vaccine. TCRdb ran MiXCR on the RT-PCR reads and lists one entry per CDR3 protein. The sample lists about 650,000 distinct CDR3 sequences, 15% to 17% seen once, with around 10% in the top ten. This material consisted of PBMCs from blood, taken approximately 12 days after vaccination. Receptors originate from a man aged 50 to 60 who received an inactivated influenza vaccine.

This rearrangement joins TRBV30 to TRBJ2-2; no clear D. Trimming took off 0 bases at V and 8 bases at J, with 7 bases between the two ends. CDR3 length: 12 residues. Per the germline V gene, CDR1 is GTSNPN and CDR2 is SVGIG (reference sequence). The CDR3 region is CAWSVLIGELFF. DNA for the CDR3: TGTGCCTGGAGTGTACTTATAGGGGAGCTGTTTTTT.

The genes are TRBV4-3 and TRBJ1-1; D gene uncertain. With 1 base removed from V and 5 bases from J, the gap between germline ends came to 8 bases. CDR3 size: 13 residues. Germline V lookup: CDR1 LGHNA, CDR2 YSLEER. The CDR3 spells CASSQARETEAFF. DNA for the CDR3: TGCGCCAGCAGCCAAGCCCGGGAGACTGAAGCTTTCTTT.

In its sample, this clonotype was seen many times. The chain recombines TRBV28 with TRBJ2-1; 10 nucleotides line up with TRBD1. CDR3 length equals 17 residues. V lost 5 bases and J lost 4; bases outside the gene matches: 11. Germline V lookup: CDR1 MDHEN, CDR2 SYDVKM. As DNA, the CDR3 is TGTGCCAGCAGTAGCTGGGACAGGGGCCAAATATACAATGAGCAGTTCTTC. It is translated as CASSSWDRGQIYNEQFF.

The chain uses TRBV5-1 and TRBJ2-2; 8 nucleotides line up with TRBD2. The CDR3 runs 15 residues. V trimming: 2 bases; J trimming: 6 bases; junction bases outside the gene matches: 6. CDR1 and CDR2 (germline): SGHRS, YFSETQ. CDR3 in DNA: TGCGCCAGCAGCTTTCCGGGAGGGCGGTCCGGGGAGCTGTTTTTT. This encodes CASSFPGGRSGELFF.

The V call is TRBV7-8, the J call TRBJ2-3; D gene unclear. Germline CDR1 reads SGHVS; CDR2 reads FQNEAQ. V was clipped by 1 base and J by 0 bases, with 14 bases between them. The CDR3 is 17 residues long. CDR3 sequence: CASSLVRRPSSTDTQYF. For the CDR3, the DNA is TGTGCCAGCAGCTTAGTGCGCAGGCCGAGCAGCACAGATACGCAGTATTTT.

This clonotype was observed a handful of times. In DNA form, the CDR3 reads TGTGCCAGCAGCTCTCTGCCGGGAGGAGGGCCTTCCGGGGAGCTGTTTTTT. This sequence encodes CASSSLPGGGPSGELFF. This chain links TRBV7-8 with TRBJ2-2, with 7 bases that match TRBD2. Unmatched junction bases numbered 14, after V lost 4 bases and J lost 6 bases. CDR3 size: 17 residues. CDR1 SGHVS and CDR2 FQNEAQ come from the germline V gene.

This clonotype came up a few times. J is TRBJ2-3 and V is TRBV30, with D tentatively TRBD1 (7 bases). This CDR3 has 13 residues. The ends were cut back, 5 bases at V and 3 bases at J, with 12 bases in the middle. Germline-derived CDR1 and CDR2 are GTSNPN and SVGIG (reference sequence). For the CDR3, the DNA is TGTGCCTGGGCGGGACAGCTAACAGATACGCAGTATTTT. Translated, it gives CAWAGQLTDTQYF. Looking up the rest from reference TRBV30 and TRBJ2-3 gives the full variable domain: SQTIHQWPATLVQPVGSPLSLECTVEGTSNPNLYWYRQAAGRGLQLLFYSVGIGQISSEVPQNLSASRPQDRQFILSSKKLLLSDSGFYLCAWAGQLTDTQYFGPGTRLTVL.

This sequence joins TRBV2 and TRBJ1-6; no clear D. Trimming removed 4 bases from V and 9 bases from J, with 16 bases in between. Germline CDR1 and CDR2: SNHLY and FYNNEI. The CDR3 extends over 15 amino acids. CDR3 region: CASSASYGVSSPLHF. CDR3 DNA sequence: TGTGCCAGCAGTGCGAGTTATGGGGTTAGTTCACCCCTCCACTTT.

The table lists this clonotype with a few counts. The chain couples TRBV30 to TRBJ2-5; a weak D match, TRBD1 (5 bases). Germline CDR1 reads GTSNPN; CDR2 reads SVGIG (reference sequence). Between the trimmed V and J ends, which lost 0 bases and 4 bases, there was a span of 12 bases. The CDR3 spans 14 residues. CDR3 sequence (DNA): TGTGCCTGGAGTGTCGGACACCTAGGAGAGACCCAGTACTTC. Amino acids: CAWSVGHLGETQYF.

This clonotype appeared many times. This sequence joins TRBV29-1 and TRBJ2-1, with TRBD1 identical over 7 bases. After removal of 6 bases from V and 0 bases from J, the junction contained 14 bases not matched to a gene. Germline V gives CDR1 SQVTM, CDR2 ANQGSEA. The CDR3 length is 17 residues. The CDR3 here is CSVTTPDRSSSYNEQFF. The CDR3 region has the DNA TGCAGCGTGACTACCCCGGACAGGTCGAGCTCCTACAATGAGCAGTTCTTC.

The V and J genes are TRBV4-2 and TRBJ2-5; possible D gene TRBD2, 6 bases. CDR3 length: 17 residues. Per the germline V gene, CDR1 is LGHNA and CDR2 is YNFKEQ. V was trimmed by 1 base and J by 0 bases, leaving 15 bases between them. CDR3 residues: CASSQGVTGDHQETQYF. Written as DNA, the CDR3 is TGTGCCAGCAGCCAAGGCGTAACGGGGGACCACCAAGAGACCCAGTACTTC.

The genes are TRBV28 and TRBJ1-4; D is unclear. Looked up from germline, CDR1 is MDHEN and CDR2 is SYDVKM. The CDR3 spans 13 residues. Trimming took 6 bases from V and 8 from J, leaving 13 bases between them. The CDR3 loop is CASRLGGGEKLFF. The CDR3 DNA reads as TGTGCCAGCAGGTTAGGTGGAGGGGAAAAACTGTTTTTT.